The subject of this entry is one T cell receptor beta chain. These data come from a study of blood T cell repertoires in COVID-19. Per germline, CDR1 SGHRS and CDR2 YFSETQ. The CDR3 runs 15 residues. V was shortened by 3 bases and J by 5 bases, with 17 bases between the two germline ends. Method: immunoSEQ multiplex PCR; TCRdb's copy keeps in-frame clones and lacks some. The table lists around 70,000 clones, about nine tenths of them singletons. The clonotype comes from a woman aged 18-30 years with acute or convalescent COVID-19. Sequencing input: peripheral blood. The V and J genes are TRBV5-1 and TRBJ2-5; D perhaps matches TRBD1 (7 bases). This CDR3 is CASSSRGTEGETQYF. The CDR3 DNA follows: TGCGCCAGCAGCTCACGGGGGACAGAGGGGGAGACCCAGTACTTC.